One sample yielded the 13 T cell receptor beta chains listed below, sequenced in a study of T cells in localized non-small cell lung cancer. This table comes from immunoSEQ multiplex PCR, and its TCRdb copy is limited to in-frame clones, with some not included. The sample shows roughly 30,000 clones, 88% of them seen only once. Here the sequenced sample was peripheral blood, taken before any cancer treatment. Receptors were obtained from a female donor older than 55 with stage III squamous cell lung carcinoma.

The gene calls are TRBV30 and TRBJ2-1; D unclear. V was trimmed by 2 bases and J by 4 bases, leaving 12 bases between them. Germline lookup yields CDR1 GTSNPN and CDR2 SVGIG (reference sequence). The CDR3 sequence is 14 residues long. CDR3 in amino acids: CAWSPRDPYNEQFF. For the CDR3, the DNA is TGTGCCTGGAGTCCTCGAGACCCTTACAATGAGCAGTTCTTC.

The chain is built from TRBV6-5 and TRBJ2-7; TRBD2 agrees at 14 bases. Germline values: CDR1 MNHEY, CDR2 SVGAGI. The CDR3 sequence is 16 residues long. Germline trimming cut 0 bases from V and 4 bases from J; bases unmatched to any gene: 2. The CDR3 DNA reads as TGTGCCAGCAGTTACTCCGGACTAGCGGGGGGATACGAGCAGTACTTC. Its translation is CASSYSGLAGGYEQYF.

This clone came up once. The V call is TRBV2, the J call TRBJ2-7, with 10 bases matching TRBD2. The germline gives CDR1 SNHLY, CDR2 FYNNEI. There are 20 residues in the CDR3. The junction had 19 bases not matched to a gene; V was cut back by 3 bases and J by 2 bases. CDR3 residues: CASSDPVRLAGVLRPYEQYF. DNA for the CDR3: TGTGCCAGCAGTGATCCAGTTAGGCTAGCGGGGGTATTACGGCCCTACGAGCAGTACTTC.

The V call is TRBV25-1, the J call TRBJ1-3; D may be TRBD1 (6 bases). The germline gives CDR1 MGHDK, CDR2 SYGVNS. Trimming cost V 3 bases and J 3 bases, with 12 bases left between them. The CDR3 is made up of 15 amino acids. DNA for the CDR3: TGTGCCAGCAGTGACAGGACAGTAAGTGGAAACACCATATATTTT. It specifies CASSDRTVSGNTIYF.

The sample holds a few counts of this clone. CDR3 in DNA: TGCGCCAGCAGCCAAGATCCCTTGACTCTTATCTCTGGAAACACCATATATTTT. The encoded protein is CASSQDPLTLISGNTIYF. The genes are TRBV4-1 and TRBJ1-3; D not certain. V was pared by 0 bases and J by 0 bases, with 15 bases between. This CDR3 spans 18 amino acids. Looked up from germline, CDR1 is MGHRA and CDR2 is YSYEKL.

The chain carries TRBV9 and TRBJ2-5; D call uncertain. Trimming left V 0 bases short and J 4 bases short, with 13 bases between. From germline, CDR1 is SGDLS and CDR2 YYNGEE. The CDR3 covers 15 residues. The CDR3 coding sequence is TGTGCCAGCAGCGTAGAGAGCCCGCCGGGAGAGACCCAGTACTTC. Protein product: CASSVESPPGETQYF.

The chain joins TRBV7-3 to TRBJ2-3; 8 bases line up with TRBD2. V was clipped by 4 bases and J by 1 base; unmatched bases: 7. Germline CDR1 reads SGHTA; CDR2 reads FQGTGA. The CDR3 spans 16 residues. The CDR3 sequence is CASSSGTRGGTDTQYF. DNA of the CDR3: TGTGCCAGCAGCTCTGGGACTAGGGGGGGCACAGATACGCAGTATTTT.

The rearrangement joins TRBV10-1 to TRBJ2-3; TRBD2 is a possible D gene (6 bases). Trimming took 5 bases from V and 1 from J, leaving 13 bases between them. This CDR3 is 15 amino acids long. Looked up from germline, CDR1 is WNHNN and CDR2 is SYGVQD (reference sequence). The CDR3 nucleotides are TGCGCCAGCAGTACCCGTAGGGAGGGCACAGATACGCAGTATTTT. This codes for CASSTRREGTDTQYF.

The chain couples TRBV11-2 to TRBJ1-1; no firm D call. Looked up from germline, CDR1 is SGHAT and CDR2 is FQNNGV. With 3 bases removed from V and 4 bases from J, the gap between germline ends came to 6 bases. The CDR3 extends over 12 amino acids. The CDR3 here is CASSFYSTEAFF. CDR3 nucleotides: TGTGCCAGCAGCTTTTACAGCACTGAAGCTTTCTTT.

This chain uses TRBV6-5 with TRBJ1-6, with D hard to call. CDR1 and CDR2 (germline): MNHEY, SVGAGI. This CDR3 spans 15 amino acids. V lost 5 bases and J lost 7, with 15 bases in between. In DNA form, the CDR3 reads TGTGCCAGCAGTCCCCCGTCAATACCGAATTCACCCCTCCACTTT. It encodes CASSPPSIPNSPLHF.

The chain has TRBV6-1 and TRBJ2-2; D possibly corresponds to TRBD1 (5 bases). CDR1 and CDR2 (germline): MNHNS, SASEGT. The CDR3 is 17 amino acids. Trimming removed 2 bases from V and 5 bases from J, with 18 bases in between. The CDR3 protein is CASSEREGAKGTGELFF. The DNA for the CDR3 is TGTGCCAGCAGTGAAAGGGAAGGGGCTAAGGGAACCGGGGAGCTGTTTTTT.

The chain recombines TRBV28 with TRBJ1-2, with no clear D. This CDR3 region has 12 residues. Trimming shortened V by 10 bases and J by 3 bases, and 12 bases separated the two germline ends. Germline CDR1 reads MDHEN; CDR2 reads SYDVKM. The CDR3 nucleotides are TGTGCCACCCGGGTGAGGGACTATGGCTACACCTTC. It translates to CATRVRDYGYTF.

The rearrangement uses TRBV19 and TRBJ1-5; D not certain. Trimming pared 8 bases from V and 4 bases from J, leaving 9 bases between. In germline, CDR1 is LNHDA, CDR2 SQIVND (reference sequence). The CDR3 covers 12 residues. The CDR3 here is CASLSGNQPQHF. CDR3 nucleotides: TGTGCCAGTCTTTCCGGGAATCAGCCCCAGCATTTT.